This T cell receptor beta chain was profiled in a study of blood T cell repertoires in COVID-19 (TCRdb year 2020). At the level of the whole study: Samples covering the acute and convalescent phases of COVID-19 were provided by collaborators in the United States, Italy and Spain. The material from the prospective study consisted of cDNA or gDNA derived from T cells, B-cell-depleted T cells, or PBMCs. The dataset comprised deeply sampled blood TCRbeta repertoires from subjects exposed to, actively infected with, or recovered from COVID-19. The repertoires were made available in a free public database intended to serve as a resource for research on the immune response to SARS-CoV-2. Samples came from the ongoing ImmuneRACE study (first 160 participants) plus 1,254 subjects from 6 global collaborators. A de-identified subject ID, COVID-19 status, age in years and sex were almost always included in the sample metadata. Where available, HLA class I and class II types were taken from metadata supplied by the sample provider and were not determined by assay-based typing. Here is what the overall study found, with its caveats: How much clinical and demographic metadata was included differed by source and by participant, and the metadata was provided uncurated.

TCRbeta CDR3 regions were amplified from genomic DNA using the immunoSEQ Assay, a bias-controlled multiplex PCR. The study's own analysis went as follows. Nucleated cell counts per sample were estimated from amplification of reference gene primers within the assay. To quantify the absolute abundance of each unique TCRbeta CDR3 rearrangement, sequence reads were collapsed and filtered. For each sample, productive Simpson clonality was calculated as the square root of Simpson's diversity index over productive rearrangements. TCRdb limited this immuneACCESS table to in-frame rearrangements with V and J called. A share of clones is missing; checked studies link under half to unresolved V genes, and the rest is unexplained. That table gives V, J and clone size, and the DNA gave D and trimming. The sample has about 140,000 clones on record, over 70% of them singletons. Together, the top ten hold 11% of the sample.

The germline V gene yields KGHDR for CDR1 and SFDVKD for CDR2. Trimming at the junction amounts to 3 bases on V and 0 bases on J, and the germline ends lie 11 bases apart. The cysteine opens and the phenylalanine closes a CDR3 of 16 amino acids. CDR3 DNA is the only sequence kept; it has 48 bases, read in frame from the first base. Participants in the prospective study were enrolled through a virtual design, were aged about 18 to 90 years, and lived in some 24 United States geographic areas. In the prospective study, cohorts were assigned on the basis of participant-reported clinical history obtained from a screening survey and a study questionnaire. Recovered participants in ImmuneRACE Cohort 3 were defined as having two consecutive negative NP/OP PCR tests, clearance from a healthcare professional, or resolution of symptoms. In the prospective study, mobile phlebotomists collected whole blood, serum and a nasopharyngeal or oropharyngeal swab from each participant. Prospective study participants could optionally give additional blood draws and questionnaires over a 2-month period. Before DNA extraction, prospective study blood samples were shipped either frozen or at room temperature.

Of note for this clone: The antigen it recognizes is unknown. The record has no base qualities; no much larger clone is one base away.

The chain is assembled from TRBV24-1 and TRBJ1-3, with the identity of the D gene unclear. The sequencing sample was made of PBMCs or T cells enriched from blood (not recorded which). This clonotype originated in a man in his fifties or sixties who had recovered from COVID-19. The DNA sequence reads TGTGCCACCAGTGATCCCGGAGGGAGCTCTGGAAACACCATATATTTT. Translated, it gives CATSDPGGSSGNTIYF.